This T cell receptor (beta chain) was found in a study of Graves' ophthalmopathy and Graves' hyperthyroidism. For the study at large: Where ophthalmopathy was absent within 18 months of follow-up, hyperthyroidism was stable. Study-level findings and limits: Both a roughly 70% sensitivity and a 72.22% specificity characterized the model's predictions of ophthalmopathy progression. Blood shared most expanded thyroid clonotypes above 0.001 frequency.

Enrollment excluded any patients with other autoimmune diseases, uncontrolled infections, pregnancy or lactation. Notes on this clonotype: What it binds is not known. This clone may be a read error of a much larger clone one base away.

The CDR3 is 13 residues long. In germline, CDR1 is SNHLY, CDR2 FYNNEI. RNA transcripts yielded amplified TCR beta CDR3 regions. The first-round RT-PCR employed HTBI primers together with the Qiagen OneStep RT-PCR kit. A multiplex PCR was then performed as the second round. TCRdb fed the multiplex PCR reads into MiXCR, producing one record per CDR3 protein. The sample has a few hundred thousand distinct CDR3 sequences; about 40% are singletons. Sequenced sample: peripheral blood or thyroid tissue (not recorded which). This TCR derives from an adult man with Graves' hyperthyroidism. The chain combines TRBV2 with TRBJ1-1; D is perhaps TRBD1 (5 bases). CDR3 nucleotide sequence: TGTGTCAGCAATGGGGGTAGGGACACTGAAGCTTTCTTT. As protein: CVSNGGRDTEAFF.